The 16 T cell receptor beta chains below all came from one sample that was sequenced in a study of blood T cells in healthy people across ages. The use of a sample-barcoded 5' primer and a J-beta primer mix characterized a second PCR of about 7 to 12 cycles. TCRdb re-called the 5' RACE reads with MiXCR, one entry per CDR3 protein. The data show roughly 700,000 distinct CDR3 sequences, about half seen once. Sequencing was carried out using blood. The receptors originated from a woman aged 60-75 years in good health.

In this sample, this clonotype turned up a few times. The V call is TRBV2, the J call TRBJ1-5; 7 nucleotides match TRBD1. This CDR3 contains 16 residues. J lost 2 bases, V lost 4 bases, and 8 bases had no gene match. Germline CDR1 SNHLY, CDR2 FYNNEI. The CDR3 DNA reads TGTGCCAGCAGTGCGACAGGGTATTTTGGCAATCAGCCCCAGCATTTT. Protein: CASSATGYFGNQPQHF. The full variable domain, in which reference TRBV2 and TRBJ1-5 provide the parts outside the CDR3, is EPEVTQTPSHQVTQMGQEVILRCVPISNHLYFYWYRQILGQKVEFLVSFYNNEISEKSEIFDDQFSVERPDGSNFTLKIRSTKLEDSAMYFCASSATGYFGNQPQHFGDGTRLSIL.

This clonotype was counted once. This sequence joins TRBV28 and TRBJ1-2; D possibly corresponds to TRBD1 (5 bases). Germline values: CDR1 MDHEN, CDR2 SYDVKM. Trimming took 2 bases from V and 2 from J, leaving 15 bases between them. This CDR3 contains 16 residues. CDR3 bases: TGTGCCAGCAGTTTAGGGGGGGGATCGGGAAACTATGGCTACACCTTC. Its protein is CASSLGGGSGNYGYTF.

V is TRBV6-1 and J is TRBJ2-7; D is ambiguous. This CDR3 region has 14 residues. The V end lost 8 bases, the J end lost 0 bases, and 14 bases lay between the germline ends. The germline V gene encodes CDR1 MNHNS and CDR2 SASEGT. The CDR3 reads CASLVMQSSYEQYF. The CDR3 DNA reads TGTGCCAGCCTCGTAATGCAAAGCTCCTACGAGCAGTACTTC.

The chain couples TRBV24-1 to TRBJ2-3; 12 bases map to TRBD2. The germline gives CDR1 KGHDR, CDR2 SFDVKD. Trimming removed 11 bases from V and 5 bases from J; junction bases left unmatched: 4. The CDR3 runs 13 residues. The CDR3: CASGLAGQDTQYF. For the CDR3, the DNA is TGTGCCAGCGGACTAGCGGGACAAGATACGCAGTATTTT.

The rearrangement uses TRBV7-8 and TRBJ2-1; 12 nucleotides align to TRBD2. Losses at the gene ends were 5 bases for V and 8 bases for J; bases not matched to a gene: 7. The CDR3 runs to 15 residues. Germline V CDR1 and CDR2: SGHVS, FQNEAQ. The CDR3 sequence: CASSRRLAGVDEQFF. CDR3 nucleotides: TGTGCCAGCAGCCGTAGACTAGCGGGAGTTGATGAGCAGTTCTTC.

The gene calls are TRBV12-3 or TRBV12-4 and TRBJ2-5; D may be TRBD2 (6 bases). The CDR3 totals 15 residues. Trimming left V 5 bases short and J 1 base short, with 14 bases between. CDR3 nucleotides: TGTGCCAGCAGTCCGCGGGACGGATTCCAAGAGACCCAGTACTTC. This encodes CASSPRDGFQETQYF.

V and J are TRBV4-2 and TRBJ2-7, with D perhaps TRBD1 (6 bases). The CDR3 sequence is 15 residues long. V lost 1 base and J 4 bases, leaving 14 bases between the germline ends. Germline assignment: CDR1 LGHNA and CDR2 YNFKEQ. CDR3 protein: CASSQATGLGYEQYF. CDR3 DNA: TGTGCCAGCAGCCAAGCGACAGGACTGGGTTACGAGCAGTACTTC.

There are a few counts of this clonotype. This chain joins TRBV5-6 and TRBJ2-1; 14 bases are a match to TRBD2. Unmatched junction bases numbered 3, after V lost 0 bases and J lost 7 bases. Germline assignment: CDR1 SGHDT and CDR2 YYEEEE. The length of the CDR3 is 16 residues. CDR3 DNA sequence: TGTGCCAGCAGCTTGGTACGGACTAGCGGGGGGAATGAGCAGTTCTTC. Amino acids: CASSLVRTSGGNEQFF.

This rearrangement joins TRBV2 to TRBJ2-6; D ambiguous. Germline V gives CDR1 SNHLY, CDR2 FYNNEI. Trimming cost V 6 bases and J 1 base, with 10 bases left between them. The CDR3 totals 15 residues. The CDR3 spells CASSSQPSGANVLTF. CDR3 nucleotides: TGTGCCAGCAGCAGTCAGCCGTCTGGGGCCAACGTCCTGACTTTC.

The CDR3 loop reads CASSLRSSGSVGTDTQYF. The CDR3, as DNA: TGCGCCAGCAGCTTGAGGTCTAGCGGGAGTGTCGGCACAGATACGCAGTATTTT. The gene calls are TRBV5-1 and TRBJ2-3; 10 nucleotides match TRBD2. The CDR3 length is 18 residues. The germline V gene has CDR1 SGHRS and CDR2 YFSETQ. Losses at the gene ends were 1 base for V and 1 base for J; bases not matched to a gene: 9.

The chain combines TRBV6-2 or TRBV6-3 with TRBJ2-1; D remains ambiguous. Trimming took 8 bases from V and 4 from J, leaving 15 bases between them. The CDR3 covers 14 residues. The germline V gene encodes CDR1 MNHEY and CDR2 SVGEGT. The CDR3 is CASGRAALYNEQFF. The CDR3 coding sequence is TGTGCCAGCGGAAGGGCGGCCTTATACAATGAGCAGTTCTTC.

V and J are TRBV13 and TRBJ1-2, with a possible D match to TRBD1 (5 bases). The ends were cut back, 4 bases at V and 0 bases at J, with 21 bases in the middle. In germline, CDR1 is PRHDT, CDR2 FYEKMQ (reference sequence). This CDR3 is built from 18 residues. CDR3 residues: CASSSVSGTGESNYGYTF. CDR3 nucleotide sequence: TGTGCCAGCAGCTCCGTATCCGGGACCGGGGAGTCTAACTATGGCTACACCTTC.

The J gene is TRBJ1-1, the V gene TRBV7-2, with D unclear. With 5 bases removed from V and 1 base from J, the gap between germline ends came to 11 bases. The CDR3 is made up of 14 amino acids. Germline CDR1 reads SGHTA; CDR2 reads FQGNSA. CDR3 nucleotides: TGTGCCAGCAGCAAAAGGACGGCGAACACTGAAGCTTTCTTT. This translates into CASSKRTANTEAFF.

This clonotype was counted a few times. The V call is TRBV10-3, the J call TRBJ2-1, with 11 nucleotides matching TRBD2. This CDR3 spans 16 amino acids. Germline lookup yields CDR1 ENHRY and CDR2 SYGVKD. Trimming at V came to 4 bases and at J to 10 bases, leaving 12 bases not matched to a gene. This CDR3 reads CAISGGTSGFNGEQFF. CDR3 DNA: TGTGCCATCAGTGGAGGGACTAGCGGATTTAACGGGGAGCAGTTCTTC.

The V and J genes are TRBV20-1 and TRBJ2-3, with D perhaps matching TRBD1 (7 bases). The CDR3 spans 14 residues. Germline V gene sequence: CDR1 DFQATT, CDR2 SNEGSKA (reference sequence). Trimming shortened V by 3 bases and J by 6 bases, and 16 bases separated the two germline ends. CDR3 in DNA: TGCAGTGCTAGGGGACTGTTGACAGGGGATACGCAGTATTTT. This translates into CSARGLLTGDTQYF.

This chain joins TRBV4-2 and TRBJ2-1; either TRBD1 or TRBD2 may supply D (5 bases each). Germline CDR1 reads LGHNA; CDR2 reads YNFKEQ. The ends were cut back, 0 bases at V and 3 bases at J, with 12 bases in the middle. CDR3 length equals 16 residues. The CDR3 coding sequence is TGTGCCAGCAGCCAAGATGGGGACCAACTCTACAATGAGCAGTTCTTC. It translates to CASSQDGDQLYNEQFF.